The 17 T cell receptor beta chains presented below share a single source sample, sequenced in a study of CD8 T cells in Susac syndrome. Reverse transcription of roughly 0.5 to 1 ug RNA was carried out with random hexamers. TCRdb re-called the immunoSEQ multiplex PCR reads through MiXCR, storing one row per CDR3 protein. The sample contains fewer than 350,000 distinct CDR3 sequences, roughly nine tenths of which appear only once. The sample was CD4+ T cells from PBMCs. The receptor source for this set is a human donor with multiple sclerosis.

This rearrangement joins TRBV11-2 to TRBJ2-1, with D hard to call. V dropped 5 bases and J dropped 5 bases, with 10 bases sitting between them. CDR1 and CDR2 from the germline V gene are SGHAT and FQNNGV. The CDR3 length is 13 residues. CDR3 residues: CASSPLVHNEQFF. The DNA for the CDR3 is TGTGCCAGCAGCCCCCTCGTCCACAATGAGCAGTTCTTC.

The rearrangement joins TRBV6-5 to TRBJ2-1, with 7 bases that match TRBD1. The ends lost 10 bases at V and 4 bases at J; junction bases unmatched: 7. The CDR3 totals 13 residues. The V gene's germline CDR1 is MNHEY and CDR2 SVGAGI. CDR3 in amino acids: CATRQGLYNEQFF. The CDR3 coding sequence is TGTGCCACCAGACAGGGATTGTACAATGAGCAGTTCTTC.

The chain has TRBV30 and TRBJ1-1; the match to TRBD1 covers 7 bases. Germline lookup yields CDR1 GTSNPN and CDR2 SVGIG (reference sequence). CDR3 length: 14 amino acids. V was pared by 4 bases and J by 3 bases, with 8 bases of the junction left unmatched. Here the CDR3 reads CAWTLRTGDTEAFF. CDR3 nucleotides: TGTGCCTGGACCCTTAGAACAGGGGACACTGAAGCTTTCTTT. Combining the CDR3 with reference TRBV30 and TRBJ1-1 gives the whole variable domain SQTIHQWPATLVQPVGSPLSLECTVEGTSNPNLYWYRQAAGRGLQLLFYSVGIGQISSEVPQNLSASRPQDRQFILSSKKLLLSDSGFYLCAWTLRTGDTEAFFGQGTRLTVV.

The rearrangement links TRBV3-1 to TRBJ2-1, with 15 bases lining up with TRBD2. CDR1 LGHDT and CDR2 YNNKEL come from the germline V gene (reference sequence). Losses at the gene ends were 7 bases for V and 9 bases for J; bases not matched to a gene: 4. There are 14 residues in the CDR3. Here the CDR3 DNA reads TGTGCCAGCAAGGGACTAGCGGGGGGTGGTGAGCAGTTCTTC. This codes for CASKGLAGGGEQFF.

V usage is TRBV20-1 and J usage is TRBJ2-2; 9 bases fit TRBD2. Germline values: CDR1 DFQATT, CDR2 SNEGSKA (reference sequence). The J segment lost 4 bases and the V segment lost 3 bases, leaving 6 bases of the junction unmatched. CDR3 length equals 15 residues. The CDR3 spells CSASRLAGPTGELFF. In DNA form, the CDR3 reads TGCAGTGCTAGTCGGCTAGCGGGACCCACCGGGGAGCTGTTTTTT.

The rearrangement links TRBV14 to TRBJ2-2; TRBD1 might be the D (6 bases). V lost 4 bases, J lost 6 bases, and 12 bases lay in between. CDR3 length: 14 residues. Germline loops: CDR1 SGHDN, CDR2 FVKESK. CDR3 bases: TGTGCCAGCAGCCCCGGGACACCCCCCGGGGAGCTGTTTTTT. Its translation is CASSPGTPPGELFF.

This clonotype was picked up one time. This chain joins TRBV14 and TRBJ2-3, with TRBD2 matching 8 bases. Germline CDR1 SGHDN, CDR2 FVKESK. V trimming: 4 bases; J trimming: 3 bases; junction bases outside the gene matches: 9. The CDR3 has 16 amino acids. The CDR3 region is CASSLGAGARTDTQYF. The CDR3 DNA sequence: TGTGCCAGCAGCCTCGGAGCGGGAGCCCGGACAGATACGCAGTATTTT. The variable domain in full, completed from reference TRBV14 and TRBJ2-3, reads EAGVTQFPSHSVIEKGQTVTLRCDPISGHDNLYWYRRVMGKEIKFLLHFVKESKQDESGMPNNRFLAERTGGTYSTLKVQPAELEDSGVYFCASSLGAGARTDTQYFGPGTRLTVL.

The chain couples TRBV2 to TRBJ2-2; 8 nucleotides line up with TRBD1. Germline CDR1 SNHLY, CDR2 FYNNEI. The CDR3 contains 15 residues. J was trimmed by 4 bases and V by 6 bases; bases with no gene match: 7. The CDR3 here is CASRLTGATTGELFF. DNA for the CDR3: TGTGCCAGCAGGCTGACAGGGGCTACCACCGGGGAGCTGTTTTTT.

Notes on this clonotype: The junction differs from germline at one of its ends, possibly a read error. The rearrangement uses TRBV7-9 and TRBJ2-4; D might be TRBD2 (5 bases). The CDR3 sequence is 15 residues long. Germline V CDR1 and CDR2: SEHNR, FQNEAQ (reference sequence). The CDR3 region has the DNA TGTGCCAGCAGCTTACGGGATTCAGCCAAAAACATTCGGTACTTC. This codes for CASSLRDSAKNIRYF.

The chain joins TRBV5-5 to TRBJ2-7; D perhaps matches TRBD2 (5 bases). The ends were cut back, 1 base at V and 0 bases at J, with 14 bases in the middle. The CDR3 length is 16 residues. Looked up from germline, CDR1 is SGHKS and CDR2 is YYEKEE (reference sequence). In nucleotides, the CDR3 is TGTGCCAGCAGCTTGAGAGGGTGGGATAGCTCCTACGAGCAGTACTTC. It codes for CASSLRGWDSSYEQYF.

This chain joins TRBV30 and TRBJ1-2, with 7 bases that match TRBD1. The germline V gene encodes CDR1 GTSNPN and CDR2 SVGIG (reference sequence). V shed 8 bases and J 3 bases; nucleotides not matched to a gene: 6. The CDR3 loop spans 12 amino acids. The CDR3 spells CAGGQRDYGYTF. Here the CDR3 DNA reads TGTGCCGGGGGACAGCGTGACTATGGCTACACCTTC.

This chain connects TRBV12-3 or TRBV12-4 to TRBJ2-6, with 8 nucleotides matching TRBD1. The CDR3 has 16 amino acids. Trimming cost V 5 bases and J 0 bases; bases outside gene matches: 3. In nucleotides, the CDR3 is TGTGCCAGCAGTCAAACAGGGGGCTCTGGGGCCAACGTCCTGACTTTC. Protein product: CASSQTGGSGANVLTF.

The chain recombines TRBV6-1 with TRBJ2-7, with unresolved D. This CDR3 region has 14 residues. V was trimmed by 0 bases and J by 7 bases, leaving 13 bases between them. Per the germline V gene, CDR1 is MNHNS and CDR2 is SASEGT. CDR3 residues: CASSEAFGLGEQYF. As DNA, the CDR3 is TGTGCCAGCAGTGAAGCCTTCGGTTTAGGGGAGCAGTACTTC.

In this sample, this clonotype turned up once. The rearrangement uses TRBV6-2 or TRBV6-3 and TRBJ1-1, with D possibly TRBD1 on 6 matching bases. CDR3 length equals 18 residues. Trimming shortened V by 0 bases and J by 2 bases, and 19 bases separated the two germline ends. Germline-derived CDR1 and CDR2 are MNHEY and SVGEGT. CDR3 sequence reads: CASSYSRASRQENTEAFF. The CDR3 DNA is TGTGCCAGCAGTTACTCCCGAGCTTCCAGACAGGAAAACACTGAAGCTTTCTTT.

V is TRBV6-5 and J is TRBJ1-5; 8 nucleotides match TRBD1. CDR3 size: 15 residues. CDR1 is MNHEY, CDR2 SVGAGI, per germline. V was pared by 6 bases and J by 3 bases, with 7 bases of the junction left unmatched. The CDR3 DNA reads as TGTGCCAGCAGACCTGACAGGGGAAACAATCAGCCCCAGCATTTT. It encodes CASRPDRGNNQPQHF.

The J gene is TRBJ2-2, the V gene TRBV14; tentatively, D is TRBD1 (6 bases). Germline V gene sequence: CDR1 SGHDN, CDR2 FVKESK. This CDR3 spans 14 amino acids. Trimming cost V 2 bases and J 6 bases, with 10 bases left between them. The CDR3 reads CASSQSGEAGELFF. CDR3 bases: TGTGCCAGCAGCCAATCAGGGGAAGCCGGGGAGCTGTTTTTT.

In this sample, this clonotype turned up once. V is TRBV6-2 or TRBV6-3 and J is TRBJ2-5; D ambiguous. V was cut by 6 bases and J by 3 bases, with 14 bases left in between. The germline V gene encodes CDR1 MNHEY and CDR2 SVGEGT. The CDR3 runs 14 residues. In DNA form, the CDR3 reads TGTGCCAGCAGACCCCCCAGAGTTGAAGAGACCCAGTACTTC. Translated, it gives CASRPPRVEETQYF.